The following is a TCR beta chain sequence with its context. Ten or more counts support this clonotype. Its target antigen remains unknown. Base qualities were left out, and no much larger clone turns up one base away. Graves' hyperthyroidism was defined as stable when no progression to ophthalmopathy occurred over 18 months of follow-up. The hyperthyroidism patients were between 18 and 65 years old and newly diagnosed, with a disease duration of less than 2 months. The study excluded patients with uncontrolled infections, other autoimmune diseases, pregnancy or lactation. Diagnoses were established on the basis of clinical symptoms, serum thyroxine and TRAb, thyroid ultrasound, and orbital computed tomography. PBMCs were isolated from about 10 ml of fresh peripheral blood by Ficoll-Paque density gradient centrifugation. Total RNA was extracted using Trizol reagent, and RNA quality was assessed on an Agilent 2100 Bioanalyzer.

Amplification of TCR beta CDR3 regions was carried out from RNA transcripts. The first round of RT-PCR for the TCR CDR3 was performed with the HTBI primer set and the Qiagen OneStep RT-PCR kit. A second multiplex PCR round built the libraries, followed by size selection and purification. Libraries were sequenced paired-end with 100 bp reads on an Illumina HiSeq2000. Per the original workflow: SOAPnuke was used to process the raw data, throwing out any read that contained adapters or uncalled bases, had a mean Phred below 15, or lacked an exact constant-primer or identifier match. COPE v1.2.5 was used to merge the high-quality paired reads, and each unique nucleotide sequence was defined as a clonotype. Clonotypes were aligned to IMGT TRBV, TRBD and TRBJ reference segments using MiTCR v1.1. Analysis was restricted to V-J combinations with a frequency above 0.0001, which covered about 99% of repertoires. The TCS score was defined as the ratio of F50 (clonal expansion) to E x V (chaos), calculated using BLOSUM62-based TCRdist between CDR3 peptides within each V-J. Welch's t-statistics and random forest reduced some 510 V-J features to 10 to 15, which were used in a naive Bayes classifier (R e1071). TCRdb applied fastp at Q25 and MiXCR to the public reads, then kept only in-frame beta chains. Here each entry gathers all rows of one CDR3 protein and keeps the most common genes and DNA. For this entry, the V and J calls and clone size follow TCRdb and not the study's own pipeline. The sample profile shows under 350,000 distinct CDR3 sequences; roughly a fifth of them were found once. The leading ten clones occupy 50% of the sample.

The sample comes from a study of T cells in Graves' hyperthyroidism and ophthalmopathy (dated by TCRdb to the late 2010s). Turning to the overall study: Peripheral blood was sampled at the time of initial diagnosis, prior to any treatment. To identify TCR V-J signatures that set the groups apart, the researchers used a discovery cohort of roughly 100 patients, made up of 43 with Graves' ophthalmopathy and some 58 with stable Graves' hyperthyroidism. Prospective prediction of ophthalmopathy was tested in an independent validation cohort consisting of about 19 hyperthyroidism patients and more than 15 patients who later progressed to ophthalmopathy. The 100 or so discovery patients were randomly split 7:3 into training and test sets. In addition, the study compared T-cell repertoires in thyroid tissue and in blood from a handful of Graves' hyperthyroidism patients. After sampling, hyperthyroidism patients received methimazole starting at 30 mg daily, and ophthalmopathy patients received high-dose intravenous methylprednisolone. According to the paper, TCR Vbeta CDR3 sequencing was carried out on about 140 peripheral blood samples, which came from some 41 ophthalmopathy, around 74 hyperthyroidism and approximately 17 progressor patients.

CDR3 length: 14 amino acids, cysteine to phenylalanine. The kept DNA is CDR3 alone, 42 bases in frame from the first base. Unmatched junction bases come to 6, with V trimmed by 7 bases and J by 1 base. The germline V gene (reference sequence) sets CDR1 to DFQATT and CDR2 to SNEGSKA. General findings and caveats noted by the study authors: In cross-validation, a model built on a 13 V-J signature told ophthalmopathy apart from stable hyperthyroidism with under 90% sensitivity and approximately 81% specificity, and in testing the same model reached 80%/75%. Most expanded thyroid clonotypes (frequency above 0.001) were also found in blood, which suggests that blood repertoires may mirror thyroid immune responses. Sample size was not statistically predetermined, and blinding of investigators to group allocation was not performed. In validation, progression to ophthalmopathy was predicted by the model with nearly 71% sensitivity and approximately 78% specificity, a median of about 6.8 months before onset.

The receptor was isolated from a woman aged 45 to 65 with Graves' hyperthyroidism. The rearrangement combines TRBV20-1 with TRBJ2-7, with 11 middle bases fitting TRBD2. The sequenced material came from blood. The bases read TGCAGTGTTTATCTAGCGGGGGGATCCTACGAGCAGTACTTC. Translation gives CSVYLAGGSYEQYF.